The 28 T cell receptor beta chains reported below all come from one sample, sequenced in a study of T cell repertoires in cytomegalovirus infection. No cognate antigen is known for these TCRs. MiXCR, applied by TCRdb to the reads, yields one record per CDR3 protein. The sample contains some 940,000 distinct CDR3 sequences, more than 25% of which appear only once. The specimen comprised cultured CD8+ T cells from PBMCs, sampled from culture after CMV antigen stimulation. Every receptor here comes from a human donor in good health (CMV status not recorded). Some clones in this sample may be carry-over from other donors' samples.

This clonotype was recorded many times. The rearrangement links TRBV7-2 to TRBJ2-3; 9 positions match TRBD2. V was clipped by 2 bases and J by 3 bases; unmatched bases: 6. The CDR3 is 16 amino acids. Germline values: CDR1 SGHTA, CDR2 FQGNSA. CDR3 coding DNA: TGTGCCAGCAGCTTAAAGGCGGGGGGGAGGACAGATACGCAGTATTTT. As protein: CASSLKAGGRTDTQYF.

This chain links TRBV7-8 with TRBJ2-7; TRBD1 matches 7 bases. The ends lost 6 bases at V and 2 bases at J; junction bases unmatched: 4. The CDR3 consists of 13 residues. CDR1 is SGHVS and CDR2 is FQNEAQ in the germline V gene. As DNA, the CDR3 is TGTGCCAGCAGAAAGACAGGGCCCTACGAGCAGTACTTC. Amino acid sequence: CASRKTGPYEQYF.

Many counts were recorded for this clonotype. The chain recombines TRBV6-1 with TRBJ1-5; D remains ambiguous. Germline-derived CDR1 and CDR2 are MNHNS and SASEGT. This CDR3 region has 16 residues. Between the trimmed V and J ends, which lost 6 bases and 4 bases, there was a span of 19 bases. The CDR3 loop reads CASRAALRVENQPQHF. DNA for the CDR3: TGTGCCAGCAGAGCTGCGCTAAGGGTGGAAAATCAGCCCCAGCATTTT.

This clonotype was seen a few times. V gene TRBV6-6 combines with J gene TRBJ2-4, with TRBD2 matching over 9 bases. In germline, CDR1 is MNHNY, CDR2 SVGAGI (reference sequence). The CDR3 covers 17 residues. The V and J ends lost 2 bases and 0 bases, in that order; junction bases with no gene match: 5. In nucleotides, the CDR3 is TGTGCCAGCAGTTACGTCCTAGCGGGGATAGCCAAAAACATTCAGTACTTC. Its translation: CASSYVLAGIAKNIQYF.

The CDR3 protein is CASSQTVYHEQYF. Here the CDR3 DNA reads TGTGCCAGCAGCCAGACAGTTTACCACGAGCAGTACTTC. The chain uses TRBV6-5 and TRBJ2-7; D is perhaps TRBD1 (5 bases). The ends were cut back, 6 bases at V and 5 bases at J, with 14 bases in the middle. The CDR3 is 13 amino acids. The germline gives CDR1 MNHEY, CDR2 SVGAGI.

This clonotype was counted many times. The chain recombines TRBV6-5 with TRBJ2-3; D not resolved. Germline CDR1 MNHEY, CDR2 SVGAGI. V was clipped by 6 bases and J by 3 bases, with 10 bases between them. CDR3 size: 13 residues. CDR3 amino acids: CASSSLGTDTQYF. The CDR3 region has the DNA TGTGCCAGCAGCTCTTTGGGAACAGATACGCAGTATTTT.

As regards this clonotype: Given a much more abundant clone one base away, this may be a read error. This chain connects TRBV7-8 to TRBJ1-1; a weak D match, TRBD1 (5 bases). V was cut by 2 bases and J by 3 bases, with 19 bases left in between. The CDR3 is 17 residues long. Germline V gene lookup returns CDR1 SGHVS and CDR2 FQNEAQ. CDR3 sequence reads: CASSLYAQRGGDTEAFF. The CDR3 region has the DNA TGTGCCAGCAGCTTATATGCCCAGCGGGGCGGGGACACTGAAGCTTTCTTT. The full variable domain, with the rest looked up from reference TRBV7-8 and TRBJ1-1, is GAGVSQSPRYKVAKRGQDVALRCDPISGHVSLFWYQQALGQGPEFLTYFQNEAQLDKSGLPSDRFFAERPEGSVSTLKIQRTQQEDSAVYLCASSLYAQRGGDTEAFFGQGTRLTVV.

This clonotype has a handful of counts. V gene TRBV19 combines with J gene TRBJ2-1; D gene unclear. Trimming pared 3 bases from V and 5 bases from J, leaving 8 bases between. Germline CDR1 reads LNHDA; CDR2 reads SQIVND (reference sequence). The CDR3 has 13 amino acids. The CDR3: CASSIDRNNEQFF. The CDR3, as DNA: TGTGCCAGTAGTATTGATAGAAACAATGAGCAGTTCTTC.

This clonotype was found a few times. The rearrangement joins TRBV6-5 to TRBJ1-1; no clear D gene. Germline loops: CDR1 MNHEY, CDR2 SVGAGI. The CDR3 contains 13 residues. The germline V and J ends were trimmed by 2 bases and 0 bases, with 4 bases remaining between them. As DNA, the CDR3 is TGTGCCAGCAGTTACCTCCTGAACACTGAAGCTTTCTTT. Its translation: CASSYLLNTEAFF.

The CDR3 DNA reads TGCGCCAGCAGCCAAGGAGGGGTGACAGGAGGATATGGCTACACCTTC. Amino acids: CASSQGGVTGGYGYTF. The chain couples TRBV4-1 to TRBJ1-2, with D perhaps TRBD1 (6 bases). Germline loops: CDR1 MGHRA, CDR2 YSYEKL. This CDR3 is built from 16 residues. Trimming stripped 1 base from V and 5 bases from J, with 17 bases between.

This clonotype was counted between two and nine times. This sequence joins TRBV9 and TRBJ1-2; D is possibly TRBD1 (6 bases). The CDR3 sequence is 14 residues long. CDR1 and CDR2 from the germline V gene are SGDLS and YYNGEE. V lost 7 bases and J 7 bases, leaving 20 bases between the germline ends. In nucleotides, the CDR3 is TGTGCCAGCGGATGGAAGGGGGGGCTGGTTGGCTACACCTTC. It is translated as CASGWKGGLVGYTF.

There are many counts of this clonotype. The chain combines TRBV7-2 with TRBJ1-3; D uncertain. Germline-derived CDR1 and CDR2 are SGHTA and FQGNSA. The CDR3 sequence is 15 residues long. Trimming pared 5 bases from V and 0 bases from J, leaving 11 bases between. For the CDR3, the DNA is TGTGCCAGCAGCCCGACACGGAACTCTGGAAACACCATATATTTT. Translation gives CASSPTRNSGNTIYF.

V is TRBV7-8 and J is TRBJ1-5; 9 bases agree with TRBD1. V lost 5 bases, J lost 1 base, and 9 bases stayed unmatched. In germline, CDR1 is SGHVS, CDR2 FQNEAQ. This CDR3 has 17 residues. In DNA form, the CDR3 reads TGTGCCAGCAGCCCGGACCGGGACAGGGCGAGCAATCAGCCCCAGCATTTT. Its protein product is CASSPDRDRASNQPQHF. Supplemented by reference TRBV7-8 and TRBJ1-5, the full variable domain reads GAGVSQSPRYKVAKRGQDVALRCDPISGHVSLFWYQQALGQGPEFLTYFQNEAQLDKSGLPSDRFFAERPEGSVSTLKIQRTQQEDSAVYLCASSPDRDRASNQPQHFGDGTRLSIL.

This clonotype was seen a handful of times. The chain recombines TRBV4-2 with TRBJ1-1; D unclear. The V gene's germline CDR1 is LGHNA and CDR2 YNFKEQ. Trimming pared 2 bases from V and 4 bases from J, leaving 5 bases between. The CDR3 consists of 12 residues. The CDR3 reads CASSQMFTEAFF. The CDR3 DNA follows: TGTGCCAGCAGCCAAATGTTCACTGAAGCTTTCTTT.

This chain uses TRBV7-4 with TRBJ1-1; weak D call: TRBD1 (5 bases). Trimming stripped 11 bases from V and 3 bases from J, with 28 bases between. The CDR3 contains 17 residues. In germline, CDR1 is SGHVT, CDR2 SQSDAQ. The CDR3, as DNA: TGTGCCGAGGAACGAGGGAATCTTGGAGGGGAGTACACTGAAGCTTTCTTT. It encodes CAEERGNLGGEYTEAFF.

The CDR3: CASSSMTSGGRTQYF. The CDR3 coding sequence is TGTGCCAGCAGCTCAATGACTAGCGGGGGTCGTACGCAGTATTTT. The chain employs TRBV11-2 and TRBJ2-3; TRBD2 matches at 12 bases. CDR1 and CDR2 from the germline V gene are SGHAT and FQNNGV. V trimming: 4 bases; J trimming: 8 bases; junction bases outside the gene matches: 7. CDR3 length equals 15 residues. The complete variable domain, with remaining parts taken from reference TRBV11-2 and TRBJ2-3, reads EAGVAQSPRYKIIEKRQSVAFWCNPISGHATLYWYQQILGQGPKLLIQFQNNGVVDDSQLPKDRFSAERLKGVDSTLKIQPAKLEDSAVYLCASSSMTSGGRTQYFGPGTRLTVL.

The chain couples TRBV7-9 to TRBJ2-1, with D possibly called TRBD1 or TRBD2 (6 bases each). V gave up 8 bases and J gave up 4 bases, with 15 bases separating them. Germline V gene data show CDR1 as SEHNR and CDR2 as FQNEAQ (reference sequence). This CDR3 has 14 amino acids. The CDR3 region is CASPGRTVYNEQFF. CDR3 bases: TGTGCCAGCCCGGGGAGGACAGTTTACAATGAGCAGTTCTTC.

The rearrangement joins TRBV6-1 to TRBJ1-5, with TRBD1 as a possible D gene (6 bases). The germline gives CDR1 MNHNS, CDR2 SASEGT. V was clipped by 8 bases and J by 2 bases, with 10 bases between them. The CDR3 is made up of 13 amino acids. In nucleotides, the CDR3 is TGTGCCAGCGCGGGGGCCGGCAATCAGCCCCAGCATTTT. The encoded protein is CASAGAGNQPQHF.

This clonotype appeared a single time. The chain recombines TRBV19 with TRBJ2-2; 12 bases fit TRBD2. The CDR3 extends over 17 amino acids. With 4 bases clipped from V and 6 bases from J, the junction kept 9 bases outside the gene matches. CDR1 is LNHDA and CDR2 is SQIVND in the germline V gene (reference sequence). This CDR3 reads CASSRGLAGGSAGELFF. The CDR3 DNA is TGTGCCAGTAGTAGGGGGCTAGCGGGGGGGTCGGCCGGGGAGCTGTTTTTT.

In its sample, this clonotype was seen a few times. The chain combines TRBV6-2 or TRBV6-3 with TRBJ2-2, with a weak D call TRBD1 (5 bases). Germline values: CDR1 MNHEY, CDR2 SVGEGT. The CDR3 is made up of 13 amino acids. Trimming shortened V by 6 bases and J by 7 bases, and 12 bases separated the two germline ends. CDR3 coding DNA: TGTGCCAGCAGCTCAAGGGGCAACGGGGAGCTGTTTTTT. It yields the protein CASSSRGNGELFF.

This clonotype was seen a handful of times. The chain joins TRBV4-2 to TRBJ2-1, with D possibly matching TRBD2 (6 bases). CDR3 length: 15 residues. V was pared by 0 bases and J by 3 bases, with 9 bases between. Germline assignment: CDR1 LGHNA and CDR2 YNFKEQ. The CDR3 DNA reads TGTGCCAGCAGCCAAGACCAGGACTACTACAATGAGCAGTTCTTC. This codes for CASSQDQDYYNEQFF.

This clonotype showed up many times. The genes are TRBV6-5 and TRBJ2-1; 9 nucleotides line up with TRBD1. J was trimmed by 8 bases and V by 6 bases; bases with no gene match: 14. The CDR3 runs 16 residues. Looked up from germline, CDR1 is MNHEY and CDR2 is SVGAGI. This chain's CDR3 is CASSRSVKTGGHEQFF. CDR3 coding DNA: TGTGCCAGCAGCCGCTCGGTCAAGACAGGGGGTCATGAGCAGTTCTTC.

The rearrangement joins TRBV6-1 to TRBJ1-1; D call uncertain. V was shortened by 6 bases and J by 2 bases, with 7 bases between the two germline ends. CDR1 and CDR2 from the germline V gene are MNHNS and SASEGT. The CDR3 is made up of 12 amino acids. The CDR3 DNA sequence: TGTGCCAGCAGGGCAGTAAACACTGAAGCTTTCTTT. As protein: CASRAVNTEAFF.

The chain joins TRBV3-1 to TRBJ2-1, with 9 bases fitting TRBD2. J lost 7 bases, V lost 2 bases, and 6 bases had no gene match. Germline V CDR1 and CDR2: LGHDT, YNNKEL (reference sequence). The CDR3 consists of 15 residues. CDR3 in DNA: TGTGCCAGCAGCCAACCCGGCGCGGGGGGGAATGAGCAGTTCTTC. It yields the protein CASSQPGAGGNEQFF.

The sample holds a few counts of this clonotype. The gene calls are TRBV2 and TRBJ1-1, with D possibly being TRBD1 (6 bases). Trimming took off 5 bases at V and 4 bases at J, with 14 bases between the two ends. The CDR3 is 14 residues long. Per the germline V gene, CDR1 is SNHLY and CDR2 is FYNNEI. CDR3 coding DNA: TGTGCCAGCAGTCACAGGAACAGGGTCACTGAAGCTTTCTTT. Translated: CASSHRNRVTEAFF.

The genes are TRBV7-9 and TRBJ2-1; TRBD2 aligns across 9 bases. The germline V gene has CDR1 SEHNR and CDR2 FQNEAQ (reference sequence). V dropped 2 bases and J dropped 9; count of bases not matched to a gene: 5. The CDR3 loop spans 14 amino acids. CDR3 coding DNA: TGTGCCAGCAGCTTAACGCGGGGGGGCACTGAGCAGTTCTTC. This codes for CASSLTRGGTEQFF.

In its sample, this clonotype was seen once. V gene TRBV10-3 combines with J gene TRBJ1-1, with D unresolved. CDR3 length: 13 amino acids. Trimming took off 5 bases at V and 3 bases at J, with 10 bases between the two ends. Germline CDR1 is ENHRY and CDR2 is SYGVKD. CDR3 DNA: TGTGCCATCAGTCCCGGACTGTACACTGAAGCTTTCTTT. Amino acids: CAISPGLYTEAFF.

The chain links TRBV7-8 to TRBJ2-7, with 9 nucleotides matching TRBD1. The J segment lost 0 bases and the V segment lost 0 bases, leaving 3 bases of the junction unmatched. Germline V lookup: CDR1 SGHVS, CDR2 FQNEAQ. This CDR3 contains 16 residues. The CDR3 DNA sequence: TGTGCCAGCAGCTTAGCTGGGACAGGGAGCTCCTACGAGCAGTACTTC. It specifies CASSLAGTGSSYEQYF.